This paragraph reports one TCR beta chain. Its target is not known. The sample comes from a study of T cell responses to AZD1222 COVID-19 vaccine. Findings and limits, study-wide: Unmutated variant regions are reportedly the target of nearly half of TCRs that are spike-specific. Two doses of AZD1222 preceded a rise in Spike-specific TCR breadth and depth. Donors were largely white British and mainly female; clonal diversity was possibly underestimated.

Only in-frame clones appear in the TCRdb table, and some are missing; sequencing was by immunoSEQ multiplex PCR. The table includes 130,000 to 150,000 clones, around 90% detected once. This CDR3 region has 13 residues. V lost 3 bases, J lost 4 bases, and 8 bases lay in between. Germline loops: CDR1 LNHDA, CDR2 SQIVND (reference sequence). The receptor comes from an adult who received the AZD1222 COVID-19 vaccine. The chain is built from TRBV19 and TRBJ2-3, with unresolved D. Specimen: peripheral blood, collected 28 days after the second AZD1222 dose. CDR3 loop: CASSMGWADTQYF. The CDR3 coding sequence is TGTGCCAGTAGTATGGGGTGGGCAGATACGCAGTATTTT.